This T cell receptor (beta chain) was profiled in a study of blood T cell repertoires in COVID-19. Study-level background: PBMCs, B-cell-depleted T cells, or T cells were the source of the cDNA or gDNA that made up the material.

In the authors' methods: Using reference gene primer amplification, nucleated cell counts were estimated. TCRdb keeps only in-frame clones here, not all; method: immunoSEQ multiplex PCR. The V and J calls and clone size were taken over from that table, and D and trimming were inferred from the DNA. The sample includes approximately 72,000 clones, roughly nine tenths of them seen just once. The CDR3 length is 14 residues. Trimming pared 1 base from V and 4 bases from J, leaving 10 bases between. CDR1 is SNHLY, CDR2 FYNNEI, per germline. This clonotype originated in a man aged 55 to 70 with acute or convalescent COVID-19. V is TRBV2 and J is TRBJ1-1; weak D call: TRBD1 (5 bases). Sample: peripheral blood. CDR3 residues: CASSEVRASTEAFF. The CDR3, as DNA: TGTGCCAGCAGTGAAGTCAGGGCTAGCACTGAAGCTTTCTTT.